Listed below are T cell receptor beta chains from one sample, sequenced in a study of cytomegalovirus exposure and HLA in healthy donors. The protocol was immunoSEQ multiplex PCR, while the TCRdb copy is restricted to in-frame clones and leaves out a portion. Of approximately 160,000 clones listed, roughly four fifths are singletons. The sequenced material came from PBMCs. The receptors come from a woman aged 18-30 years in good health and CMV-seronegative. Each CDR3 is given with its conserved first and last residue. A D gene is named only where the DNA matches it firmly. Clone sizes are given selectively: once, few, many, or a class where the clone is expanded.

J | D | size | V | CDR3 | DNA
TRBJ1-5 | . | . | TRBV27 | CASSLDSRPGGNQPQHF | TGTGCCAGCAGTTTGGACAGCCGCCCTGGGGGCAATCAGCCCCAGCATTTT
TRBJ1-6 | . | . | TRBV5-1 | CASSLGGPTRSPLHF | TGCGCCAGCAGCTTGGGCGGGCCCACACGATCACCCCTCCACTTT
TRBJ1-1 | TRBD1 | . | TRBV5-4 | CASSSRTGTNAFF | TGTGCCAGCAGTTCTAGGACAGGGACGAACGCTTTCTTT
TRBJ2-3 | TRBD1 | few | TRBV4-2 | CASSQDPGQGFADTQYF | TGTGCCAGCAGCCAAGACCCGGGACAGGGGTTCGCAGATACGCAGTATTTT
TRBJ1-2 | . | few | TRBV5-4 | CASSQDIIRNYGYTF | TGTGCCAGCAGCCAAGATATAATCAGGAACTATGGCTACACCTTC
TRBJ2-3 | TRBD2 | . | TRBV5-1 | CASSSGTSGSDTQYF | TGCGCCAGCAGCAGCGGGACTAGCGGGAGTGATACGCAGTATTTT
TRBJ2-1 | . | . | TRBV29-1 | CSVGYSYNEQFF | TGCAGCGTTGGGTACAGTTACAATGAGCAGTTCTTC
TRBJ1-1 | TRBD1 | . | TRBV6-1 | CASRGTGVLGAFF | TGTGCCAGCAGAGGGACAGGGGTACTGGGCGCTTTCTTT
TRBJ1-1 | . | . | TRBV2 | CASSDPGARTEAFF | TGTGCCAGCAGTGACCCAGGGGCGCGAACTGAAGCTTTCTTT
TRBJ1-1 | . | . | TRBV7-9 | CASSTMSHREAFF | TGTGCCAGCAGCACCATGAGCCACCGTGAAGCTTTCTTT
TRBJ2-7 | . | . | TRBV6-1 | CASSTQGYEQYF | TGTGCCAGCAGCACACAGGGATACGAGCAGTACTTC
TRBJ1-5 | . | . | TRBV21-1 | CASSIGGGESNQPQHF | TGTGCCAGCAGCATAGGCGGGGGGGAGAGCAATCAGCCCCAGCATTTT
TRBJ1-2 | TRBD1 | . | TRBV18 | CASSPGDSNNYGYTF | TGTGCCAGCTCACCCGGGGACAGCAATAACTATGGCTACACCTTC
TRBJ1-5 | . | . | TRBV6-5 | CASSKDITQPQHF | TGTGCCAGCAGTAAGGACATAACCCAGCCCCAGCATTTT
TRBJ2-1 | . | . | TRBV28 | CASSLGSVSYNEQFF | TGTGCCAGCAGTTTAGGTAGCGTCTCCTACAATGAGCAGTTCTTC
TRBJ2-5 | . | . | TRBV7-8 | CASSLFIRSSQETQYF | TGTGCCAGCAGCTTATTTATCCGATCGAGCCAAGAGACCCAGTACTTC
TRBJ2-5 | TRBD2 | . | TRBV10-3 | CATTGRDQETQYF | TGTGCCACCACGGGGAGGGACCAAGAGACCCAGTACTTC